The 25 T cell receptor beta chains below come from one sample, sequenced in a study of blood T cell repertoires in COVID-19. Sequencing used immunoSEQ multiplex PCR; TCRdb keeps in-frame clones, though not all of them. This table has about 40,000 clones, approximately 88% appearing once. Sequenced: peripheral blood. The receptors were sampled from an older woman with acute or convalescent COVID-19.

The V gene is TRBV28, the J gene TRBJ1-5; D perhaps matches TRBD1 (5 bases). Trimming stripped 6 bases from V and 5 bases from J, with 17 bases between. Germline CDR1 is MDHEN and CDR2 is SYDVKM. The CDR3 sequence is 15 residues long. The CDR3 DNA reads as TGTGCCAGCAGCAACCCGGGACTCCCCGATCAGCCCCAGCATTTT. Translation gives CASSNPGLPDQPQHF.

In nucleotides, the CDR3 is TGTGCCAGCAGTCGACTAGCGGGAGGGTATGAGACCCAGTACTTC. It specifies CASSRLAGGYETQYF. This chain uses TRBV6-6 with TRBJ2-5; 14 nucleotides agree with TRBD2. V was clipped by 5 bases and J by 5 bases; unmatched bases: 4. This CDR3 spans 15 amino acids. CDR1 is MNHNY and CDR2 is SVGAGI in the germline V gene (reference sequence).

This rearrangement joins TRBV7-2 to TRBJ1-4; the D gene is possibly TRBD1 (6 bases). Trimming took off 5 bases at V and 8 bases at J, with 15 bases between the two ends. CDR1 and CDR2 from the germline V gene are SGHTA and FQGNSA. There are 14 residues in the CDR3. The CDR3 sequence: CASSRQGLGEKLFF. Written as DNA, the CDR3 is TGTGCCAGCAGCCGCCAGGGGCTGGGCGAAAAACTGTTTTTT. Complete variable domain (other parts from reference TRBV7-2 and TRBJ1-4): GAGVSQSPSNKVTEKGKDVELRCDPISGHTALYWYRQSLGQGLEFLIYFQGNSAPDKSGLPSDRFSAERTGGSVSTLTIQRTQQEDSAVYLCASSRQGLGEKLFFGSGTQLSVL.

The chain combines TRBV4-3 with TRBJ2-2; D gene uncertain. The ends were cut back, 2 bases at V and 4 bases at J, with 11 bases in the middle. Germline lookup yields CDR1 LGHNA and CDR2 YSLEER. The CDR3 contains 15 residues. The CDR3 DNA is TGCGCCAGCAGCCAACAAGGAGTCGGCACCGGGGAGCTGTTTTTT. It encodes CASSQQGVGTGELFF.

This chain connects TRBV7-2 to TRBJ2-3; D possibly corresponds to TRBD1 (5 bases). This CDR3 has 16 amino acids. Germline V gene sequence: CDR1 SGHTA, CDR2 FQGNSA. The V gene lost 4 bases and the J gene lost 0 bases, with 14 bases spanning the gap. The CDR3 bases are TGTGCCAGCAGCTCCCCACAGGAACCTAGCACAGATACGCAGTATTTT. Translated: CASSSPQEPSTDTQYF.

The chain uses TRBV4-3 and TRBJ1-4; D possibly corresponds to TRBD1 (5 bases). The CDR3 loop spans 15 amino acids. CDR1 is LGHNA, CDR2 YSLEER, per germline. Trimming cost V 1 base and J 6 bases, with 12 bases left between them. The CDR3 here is CASSQAWGVDEKLFF. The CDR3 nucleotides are TGCGCCAGCAGCCAAGCCTGGGGGGTCGATGAAAAACTGTTTTTT.

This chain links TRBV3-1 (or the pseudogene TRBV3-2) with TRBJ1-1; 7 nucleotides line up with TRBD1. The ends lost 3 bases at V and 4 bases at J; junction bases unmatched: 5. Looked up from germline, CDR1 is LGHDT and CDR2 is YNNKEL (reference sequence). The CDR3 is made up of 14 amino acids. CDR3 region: CASSHYRGGTEAFF. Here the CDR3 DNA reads TGTGCCAGCAGCCACTACAGGGGAGGCACTGAAGCTTTCTTT.

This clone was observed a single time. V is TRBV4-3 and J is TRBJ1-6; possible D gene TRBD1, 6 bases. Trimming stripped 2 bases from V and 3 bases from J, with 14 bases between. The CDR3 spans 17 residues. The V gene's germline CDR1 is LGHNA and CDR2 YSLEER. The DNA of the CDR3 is TGCGCCAGCAGCCAAACTCGGGACATAAACTATAATTCACCCCTCCACTTT. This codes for CASSQTRDINYNSPLHF.

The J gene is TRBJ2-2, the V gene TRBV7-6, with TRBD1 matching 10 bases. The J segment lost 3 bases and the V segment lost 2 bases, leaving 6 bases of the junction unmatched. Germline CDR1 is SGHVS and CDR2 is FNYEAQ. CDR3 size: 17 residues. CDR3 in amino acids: CASSLSRTGGHTGELFF. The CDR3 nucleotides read TGTGCCAGCAGCTTATCGAGGACAGGGGGTCACACCGGGGAGCTGTTTTTT.

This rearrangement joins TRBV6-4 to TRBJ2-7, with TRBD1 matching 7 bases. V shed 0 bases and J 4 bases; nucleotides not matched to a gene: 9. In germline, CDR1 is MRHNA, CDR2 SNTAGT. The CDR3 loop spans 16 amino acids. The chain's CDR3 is CASSDSKLQGEYEQYV. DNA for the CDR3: TGTGCCAGCAGTGACTCGAAACTCCAGGGGGAATACGAGCAGTACGTC.

This CDR3 is CATNHRGNMNTEAFF. In nucleotides, the CDR3 is TGTGCCACTAATCACAGGGGGAACATGAACACTGAAGCTTTCTTT. V usage is TRBV7-9 and J usage is TRBJ1-1; TRBD1 matches 8 bases. V was clipped by 10 bases and J by 0 bases; unmatched bases: 10. Germline lookup yields CDR1 SEHNR and CDR2 FQNEAQ (reference sequence). The CDR3 loop spans 15 amino acids.

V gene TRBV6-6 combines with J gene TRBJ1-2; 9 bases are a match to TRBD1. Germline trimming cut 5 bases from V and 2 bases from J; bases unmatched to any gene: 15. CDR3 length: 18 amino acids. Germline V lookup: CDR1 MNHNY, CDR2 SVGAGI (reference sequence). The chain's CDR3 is CASSRSGAGTGQNYGYTF. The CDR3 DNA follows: TGTGCCAGCAGTCGCTCGGGGGCCGGGACAGGGCAAAACTATGGCTACACCTTC.

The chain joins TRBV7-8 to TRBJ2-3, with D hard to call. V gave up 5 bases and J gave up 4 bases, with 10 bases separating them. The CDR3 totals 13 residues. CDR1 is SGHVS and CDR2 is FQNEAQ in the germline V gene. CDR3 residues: CASSPPRADTQYF. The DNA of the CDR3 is TGTGCCAGCAGCCCCCCTCGGGCAGATACGCAGTATTTT.

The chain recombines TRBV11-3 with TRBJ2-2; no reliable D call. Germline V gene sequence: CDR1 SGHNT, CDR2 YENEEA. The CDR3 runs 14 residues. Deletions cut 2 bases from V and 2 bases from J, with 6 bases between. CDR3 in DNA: TGTGCCAGCAGCTTATTCAGAAACACCGGGGAGCTGTTTTTT. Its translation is CASSLFRNTGELFF.

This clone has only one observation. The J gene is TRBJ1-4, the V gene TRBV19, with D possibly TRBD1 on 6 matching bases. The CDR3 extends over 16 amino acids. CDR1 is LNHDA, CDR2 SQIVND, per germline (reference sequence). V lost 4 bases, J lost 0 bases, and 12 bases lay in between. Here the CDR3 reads CASSTVEGATNEKLFF. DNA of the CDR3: TGTGCCAGTAGTACCGTTGAGGGGGCAACTAATGAAAAACTGTTTTTT.

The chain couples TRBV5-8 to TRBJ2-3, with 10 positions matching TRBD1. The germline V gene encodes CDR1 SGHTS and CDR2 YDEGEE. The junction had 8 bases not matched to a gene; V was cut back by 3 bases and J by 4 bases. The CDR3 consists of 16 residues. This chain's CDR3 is CASSWFPGQGPDTQYF. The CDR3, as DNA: TGTGCCAGCAGCTGGTTCCCGGGACAGGGGCCAGATACGCAGTATTTT.

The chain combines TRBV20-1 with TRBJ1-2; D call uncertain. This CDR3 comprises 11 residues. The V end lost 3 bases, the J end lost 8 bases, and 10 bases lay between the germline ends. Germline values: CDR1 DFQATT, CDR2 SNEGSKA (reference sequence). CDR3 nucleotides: TGCAGTGCTAGGGGTCGGGAAGGCTACACCTTC. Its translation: CSARGREGYTF.

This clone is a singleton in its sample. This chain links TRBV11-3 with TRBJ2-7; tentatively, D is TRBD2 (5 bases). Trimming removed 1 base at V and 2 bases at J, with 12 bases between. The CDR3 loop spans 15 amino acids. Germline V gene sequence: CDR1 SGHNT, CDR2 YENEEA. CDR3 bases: TGTGCCAGCAGCTTAGCGGGATCAGGTCCCTACGAGCAGTACGTC. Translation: CASSLAGSGPYEQYV.

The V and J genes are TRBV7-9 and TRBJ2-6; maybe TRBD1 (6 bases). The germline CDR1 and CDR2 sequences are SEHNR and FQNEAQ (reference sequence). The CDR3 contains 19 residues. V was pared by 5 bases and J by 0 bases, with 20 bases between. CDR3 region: CASSVRSQGSYSGANVLTF. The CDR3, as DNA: TGTGCCAGCAGCGTAAGATCTCAGGGGAGCTACTCTGGGGCCAACGTCCTGACTTTC.

The CDR3 loop reads CASSDQGQNQPQHF. CDR3 sequence (DNA): TGTGCCAGCAGCGATCAGGGGCAAAATCAGCCCCAGCATTTT. The chain carries TRBV6-5 and TRBJ1-5, with D tentatively TRBD1 (6 bases). The CDR3 length is 14 residues. In germline, CDR1 is MNHEY, CDR2 SVGAGI. Trimming pared 6 bases from V and 4 bases from J, leaving 13 bases between.

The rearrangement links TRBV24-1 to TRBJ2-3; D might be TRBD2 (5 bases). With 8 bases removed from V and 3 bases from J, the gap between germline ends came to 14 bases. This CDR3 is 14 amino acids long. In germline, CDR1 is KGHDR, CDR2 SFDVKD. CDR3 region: CATTSSALTDTQYF. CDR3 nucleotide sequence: TGTGCCACCACAAGTAGCGCTCTGACAGATACGCAGTATTTT.

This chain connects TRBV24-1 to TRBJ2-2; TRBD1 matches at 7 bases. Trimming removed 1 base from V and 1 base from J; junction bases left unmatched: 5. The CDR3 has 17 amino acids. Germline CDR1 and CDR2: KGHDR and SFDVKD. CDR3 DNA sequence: TGTGCCACCAGTGATTTCGATTGGGACAGGAACACCGGGGAGCTGTTTTTT. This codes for CATSDFDWDRNTGELFF.

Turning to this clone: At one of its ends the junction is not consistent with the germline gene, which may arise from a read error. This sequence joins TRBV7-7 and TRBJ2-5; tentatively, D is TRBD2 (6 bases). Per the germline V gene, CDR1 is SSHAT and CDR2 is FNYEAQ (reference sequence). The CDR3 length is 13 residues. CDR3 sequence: CASSASVQETQYF. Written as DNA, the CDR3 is TGTGCTAGCAGCGCTAGCGTTCAAGAGACCCAGTACTTC.

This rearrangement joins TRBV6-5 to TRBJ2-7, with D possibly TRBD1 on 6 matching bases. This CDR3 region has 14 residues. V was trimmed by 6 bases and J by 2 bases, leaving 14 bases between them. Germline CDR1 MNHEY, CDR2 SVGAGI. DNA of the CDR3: TGTGCCAGCAGAACAGGGAGCCAACCCTACGAGCAGTACGTC. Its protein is CASRTGSQPYEQYV.

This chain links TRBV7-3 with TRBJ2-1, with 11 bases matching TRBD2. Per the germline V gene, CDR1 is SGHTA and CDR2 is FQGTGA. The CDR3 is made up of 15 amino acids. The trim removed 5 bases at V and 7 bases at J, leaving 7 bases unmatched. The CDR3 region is CASSKLAGVFNEQFF. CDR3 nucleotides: TGTGCCAGCAGCAAACTAGCGGGAGTGTTTAATGAGCAGTTCTTC.